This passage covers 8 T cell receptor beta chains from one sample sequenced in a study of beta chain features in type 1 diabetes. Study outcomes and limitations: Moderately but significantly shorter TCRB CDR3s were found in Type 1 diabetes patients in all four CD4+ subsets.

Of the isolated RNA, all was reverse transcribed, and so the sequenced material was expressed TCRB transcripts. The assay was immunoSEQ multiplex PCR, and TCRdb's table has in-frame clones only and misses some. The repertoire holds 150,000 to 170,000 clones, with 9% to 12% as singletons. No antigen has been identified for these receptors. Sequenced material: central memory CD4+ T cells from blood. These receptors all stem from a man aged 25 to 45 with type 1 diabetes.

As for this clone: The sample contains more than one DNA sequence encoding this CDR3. CDR3 sequence (DNA): TGTGCCAGCAGCTTAAACGGCGGGACGGAAGAGACCCAGTACTTC. It specifies CASSLNGGTEETQYF. This chain uses TRBV7-3 with TRBJ2-5; maybe TRBD2 (6 bases). Looked up from germline, CDR1 is SGHTA and CDR2 is FQGTGA. This CDR3 contains 15 residues. V was cut by 1 base and J by 3 bases, with 12 bases left in between.

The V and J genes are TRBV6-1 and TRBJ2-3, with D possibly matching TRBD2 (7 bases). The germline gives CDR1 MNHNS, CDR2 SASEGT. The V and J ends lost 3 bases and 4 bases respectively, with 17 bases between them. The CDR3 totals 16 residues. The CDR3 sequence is CASSEGQRGGADTQYF. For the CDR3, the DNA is TGTGCCAGCAGTGAGGGTCAGAGGGGGGGAGCAGATACGCAGTATTTT.

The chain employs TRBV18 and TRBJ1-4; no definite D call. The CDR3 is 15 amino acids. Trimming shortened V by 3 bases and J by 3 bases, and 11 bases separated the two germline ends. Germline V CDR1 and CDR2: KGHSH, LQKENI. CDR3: CASSPNPGPNEKLFF. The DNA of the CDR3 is TGTGCCAGCTCACCGAATCCCGGTCCTAATGAAAAACTGTTTTTT.

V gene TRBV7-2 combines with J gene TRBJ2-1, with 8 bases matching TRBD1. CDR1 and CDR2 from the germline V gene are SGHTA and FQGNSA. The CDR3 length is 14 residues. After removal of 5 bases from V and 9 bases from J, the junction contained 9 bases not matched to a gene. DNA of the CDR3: TGTGCCAGCAGCGTGGACAGGGACGGGGGTGAGCAGTTCTTC. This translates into CASSVDRDGGEQFF.

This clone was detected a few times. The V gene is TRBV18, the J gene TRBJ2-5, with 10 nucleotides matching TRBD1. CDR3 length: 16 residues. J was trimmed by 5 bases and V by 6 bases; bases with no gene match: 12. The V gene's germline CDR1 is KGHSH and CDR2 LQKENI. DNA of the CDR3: TGTGCCAGCTCTTCCGGGACAGGGGCCGGGAAGGAGACCCAGTACTTC. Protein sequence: CASSSGTGAGKETQYF.

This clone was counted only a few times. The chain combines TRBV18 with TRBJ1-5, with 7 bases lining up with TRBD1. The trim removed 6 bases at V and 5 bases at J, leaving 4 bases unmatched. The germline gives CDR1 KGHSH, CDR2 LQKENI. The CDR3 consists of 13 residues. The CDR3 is CASSQGDYQPQHF. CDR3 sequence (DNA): TGTGCCAGCTCGCAGGGGGATTATCAGCCCCAGCATTTT.

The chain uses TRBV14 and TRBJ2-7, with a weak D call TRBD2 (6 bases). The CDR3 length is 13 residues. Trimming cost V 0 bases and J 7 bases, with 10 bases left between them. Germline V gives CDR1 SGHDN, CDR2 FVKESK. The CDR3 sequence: CASSQDYRGEQYF. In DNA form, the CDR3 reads TGTGCCAGCAGCCAAGATTATCGGGGGGAGCAGTACTTC.

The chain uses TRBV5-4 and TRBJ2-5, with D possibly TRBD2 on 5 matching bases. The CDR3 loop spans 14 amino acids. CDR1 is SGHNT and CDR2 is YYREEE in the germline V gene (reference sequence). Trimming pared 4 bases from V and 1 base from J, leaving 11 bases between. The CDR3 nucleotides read TGTGCCAGCAGCCGAGAAAGCGGCCAAGAGACCCAGTACTTC. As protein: CASSRESGQETQYF.